Listed here are 14 T cell receptor beta chains from one sample, sequenced in a study of T cells after yellow fever vaccination. TCRdb independently ran MiXCR on the 5' RACE reads; one entry per CDR3 protein. The data show roughly 300,000 distinct CDR3 sequences, approximately 8% seen once. The material sequenced was PBMCs, taken around 45 days after the first yellow fever vaccination. The receptors come from a man between 18 and 29 years old who received the YFV17D yellow fever vaccine.

This clonotype came up a few times. The chain combines TRBV4-1 with TRBJ1-6, with 9 bases that match TRBD1. CDR1 is MGHRA and CDR2 is YSYEKL in the germline V gene. J was trimmed by 3 bases and V by 4 bases; bases with no gene match: 19. The length of the CDR3 is 21 residues. The CDR3 region has the DNA TGCGCCAGCAGCCGACAAGTACCGGGACAGGGCACGGTGTACTATAATTCACCCCTCCACTTT. Translated, it gives CASSRQVPGQGTVYYNSPLHF.

The rearrangement uses TRBV12-3 or TRBV12-4 and TRBJ2-3, with 12 bases lining up with TRBD2. The CDR3 length is 18 residues. Losses at the gene ends were 11 bases for V and 9 bases for J; bases not matched to a gene: 24. In DNA form, the CDR3 reads TGTGCCTGCTGTCCCCCACTTCGACTAGCGGGGGCCCTAGGGACGCAGTATTTT. Amino acids: CACCPPLRLAGALGTQYF.

The rearrangement joins TRBV10-3 to TRBJ2-2; TRBD1 might be the D (7 bases). Germline lookup yields CDR1 ENHRY and CDR2 SYGVKD. This CDR3 comprises 14 residues. V was pared by 8 bases and J by 1 base, with 11 bases between. The CDR3 DNA is TGTGCCATCGGAGGGACAGTGAACACCGGGGAGCTGTTTTTT. Amino acid sequence: CAIGGTVNTGELFF.

This rearrangement joins TRBV5-1 to TRBJ2-2; either TRBD1 or TRBD2 may fit D (5 bases each). The CDR3 runs to 15 residues. Per germline, CDR1 SGHRS and CDR2 YFSETQ. V lost 0 bases and J 6 bases, leaving 12 bases between the germline ends. The DNA for the CDR3 is TGCGCCAGCAGCTTGGACCCCCTGGGGGCCGGGGAGCTGTTTTTT. This codes for CASSLDPLGAGELFF.

This clonotype was detected many times. The V and J genes are TRBV5-5 and TRBJ2-1; a weak D match, TRBD2 (5 bases). V lost 6 bases and J lost 8, with 18 bases in between. Germline V gene data show CDR1 as SGHKS and CDR2 as YYEKEE (reference sequence). CDR3 length: 14 amino acids. In DNA form, the CDR3 reads TGTGCCAGCAACCTAGCTTGGGGATCTCATGAGCAGTTCTTC. Translation gives CASNLAWGSHEQFF.

This chain connects TRBV19 to TRBJ1-6; D may be TRBD1 (5 bases). V was cut by 2 bases and J by 13 bases, with 9 bases left in between. The CDR3 consists of 12 residues. Germline assignment: CDR1 LNHDA and CDR2 SQIVND (reference sequence). CDR3 in DNA: TGTGCCAGTAGTATACGGGAGGGGCCCCTCCACTTT. This gives the protein CASSIREGPLHF.

There are many counts of this clonotype. V and J are TRBV11-2 and TRBJ1-5, with 9 bases fitting TRBD1. This CDR3 has 18 residues. From germline, CDR1 is SGHAT and CDR2 FQNNGV. The V gene end was trimmed by 5 bases and the J gene end by 3 bases; junction bases not matched to a gene: 14. CDR3 nucleotides: TGTGCCAGCAGCATGGGCCCGGGACAGGGAACGGTCAATCAGCCCCAGCATTTT. This sequence encodes CASSMGPGQGTVNQPQHF.

The chain has TRBV11-2 and TRBJ2-3; TRBD2 might be the D (7 bases). CDR3 size: 17 residues. The germline V gene has CDR1 SGHAT and CDR2 FQNNGV. The V end was cut by 7 bases, the J end by 1 base, with 21 bases between. The CDR3 sequence: CASNLGRWGGRTDTQYF. The DNA for the CDR3 is TGTGCCAGCAACCTCGGACGGTGGGGGGGCCGCACAGATACGCAGTATTTT.

This clonotype was seen many times. The rearrangement joins TRBV7-3 to TRBJ1-1; D remains ambiguous. Germline V CDR1 and CDR2: SGHTA, FQGTGA. This CDR3 region has 15 residues. Trimming removed 1 base at V and 2 bases at J, with 11 bases between. This chain's CDR3 is CASSLMGGANTEAFF. The CDR3 region has the DNA TGTGCCAGCAGCTTAATGGGCGGTGCTAACACTGAAGCTTTCTTT.

This clonotype was seen a handful of times. The CDR3 reads CASSQGSGTSREQFF. The CDR3 DNA follows: TGCGCCAGCAGCCAAGGTTCCGGGACTAGTCGTGAGCAGTTCTTC. The V and J genes are TRBV4-3 and TRBJ2-1; 8 bases map to TRBD2. Germline CDR1 LGHNA, CDR2 YSLEER. The CDR3 is made up of 15 amino acids. Trimming at V came to 1 base and at J to 9 bases, leaving 8 bases not matched to a gene.

This clonotype was picked up a small number of times. V usage is TRBV6-1 and J usage is TRBJ1-5, with D uncertain. The CDR3 has 15 amino acids. Germline-derived CDR1 and CDR2 are MNHNS and SASEGT. Trimming cost V 7 bases and J 1 base, with 14 bases left between them. CDR3 DNA sequence: TGTGCCAGCATTGAGGATAAAGGGAGCAATCAGCCCCAGCATTTT. This encodes CASIEDKGSNQPQHF.

The chain uses TRBV29-1 and TRBJ2-4; no definite D call. The germline V gene encodes CDR1 SQVTM and CDR2 ANQGSEA. This CDR3 has 11 amino acids. The V end lost 1 base, the J end lost 5 bases, and 3 bases lay between the germline ends. The CDR3 protein is CSVEAENIQYF. CDR3 DNA sequence: TGCAGCGTTGAAGCAGAAAACATTCAGTACTTC.

This clonotype was counted between two and nine times. This sequence joins TRBV7-8 and TRBJ1-2, with TRBD1 identical over 8 bases. The V gene end was trimmed by 2 bases and the J gene end by 6 bases; junction bases not matched to a gene: 5. The CDR3 length is 14 residues. Looked up from germline, CDR1 is SGHVS and CDR2 is FQNEAQ. The DNA for the CDR3 is TGTGCCAGCAGCTTAAAACAGGGGGTCGATGGCTACACCTTC. Its translation: CASSLKQGVDGYTF.

This clonotype occurred a few times. The chain is built from TRBV6-6 and TRBJ2-7, with no clear D. Germline CDR1 and CDR2: MNHNY and SVGAGI (reference sequence). This CDR3 region has 11 residues. The germline V and J ends were trimmed by 10 bases and 4 bases, with 11 bases remaining between them. CDR3 nucleotide sequence: TGTGCCACCTCACCCGGGTACGAGCAGTACTTC. It is translated as CATSPGYEQYF.